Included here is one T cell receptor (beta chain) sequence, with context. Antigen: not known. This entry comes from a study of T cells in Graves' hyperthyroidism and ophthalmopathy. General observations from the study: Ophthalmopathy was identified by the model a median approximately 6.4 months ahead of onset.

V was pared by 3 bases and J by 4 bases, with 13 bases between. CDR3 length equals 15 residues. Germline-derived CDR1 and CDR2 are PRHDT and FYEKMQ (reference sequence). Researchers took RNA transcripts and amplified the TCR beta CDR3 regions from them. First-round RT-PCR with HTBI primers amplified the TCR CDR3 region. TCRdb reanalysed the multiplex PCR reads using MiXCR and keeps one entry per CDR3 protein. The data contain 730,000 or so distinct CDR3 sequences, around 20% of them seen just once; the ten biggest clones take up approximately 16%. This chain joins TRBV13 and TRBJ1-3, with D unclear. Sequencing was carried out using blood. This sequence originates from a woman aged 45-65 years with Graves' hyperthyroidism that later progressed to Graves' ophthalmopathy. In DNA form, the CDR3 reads TGTGCCAGCAGCTTTAAGAGGGAGGACGGAAACACCATATATTTT. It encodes CASSFKREDGNTIYF.